This T cell receptor (beta chain) appears in the sequencing data of a study of blood T cell dynamics during melanoma immunotherapy. CDR1 SGHTA and CDR2 FQGNSA come from the germline V gene. V lost 5 bases, J lost 3 bases, and 10 bases stayed unmatched. The CDR3 runs to 17 residues. A fixed 40 ng of plasma cfDNA was loaded per sample. Produced via immunoSEQ multiplex PCR; TCRdb's table is partial and in-frame only. This repertoire shows fewer than 8,000 clones, approximately 91% found once; its top ten account for around 12%. Sample time point: pre-treatment baseline. Patients had no prior systemic cancer treatment, immunosuppressants or other active cancers.

This chain connects TRBV7-2 to TRBJ1-1; 12 bases fit TRBD1. The starting material was cell-free DNA from blood, obtained from a patient treated with checkpoint blockade. This receptor was taken from a human donor with melanoma. CDR3 coding DNA: TGTGCCAGCAGCAGGGACAGGGGGCGCGGGTGGTACACTGAAGCTTTCTTT. It yields the protein CASSRDRGRGWYTEAFF.